Sequencing of this TCR beta chain was carried out in a study of T cells in localized non-small cell lung cancer. General observations from the study: Adjacent lung was found to contain a median roughly 60 of the top 100 tumor clones. Greater blood T cell density accompanied longer overall survival. Uninvolved adjacent lung showed higher T cell clonality than tumor.

Regarding this clone: What it recognizes is unknown.

Profiled with immunoSEQ multiplex PCR; TCRdb holds only in-frame clones, not every one. Of some 21,000 clones listed, 90% are singletons. V dropped 4 bases and J dropped 0; count of bases not matched to a gene: 11. The CDR3 covers 18 residues. Germline V gene data show CDR1 as MNHEY and CDR2 as SMNVEV (reference sequence). V gene TRBV27 combines with J gene TRBJ2-1; 8 bases align to TRBD2. The sequenced sample was peripheral blood, obtained before any cancer treatment. The TCR comes from a woman aged 35 to 70 with stage I lung adenocarcinoma. The CDR3 DNA reads TGTGCCAGCAGTTCTGCTTGGGAACTAGCGGCCTCCTACAATGAGCAGTTCTTC. Its translation is CASSSAWELAASYNEQFF.